These 5 T cell receptor beta chains were all obtained from the same sample, sequenced in a study of shared clonotypes between healthy human individuals. The table came from immunoSEQ multiplex PCR; TCRdb's copy has only in-frame clones and leaves some out. The repertoire has over 800,000 clones, about 91% of them found once; the top ten carry 24%. Only CD45RO-negative cells positively selected for CCR7 counted as naive CD8 cells, so terminally differentiated effector memory CD45RA+ cells were excluded. Specimen: naive CD8+ T cells sorted from blood. These receptors originate from a man younger than 45 in good health.

This sequence joins TRBV6-4 and TRBJ2-3; 10 positions match TRBD1. Losses at the gene ends were 4 bases for V and 2 bases for J; bases not matched to a gene: 15. CDR1 MRHNA and CDR2 SNTAGT come from the germline V gene. The CDR3 extends over 19 amino acids. The CDR3 nucleotides read TGTGCCAGCAGTGGCGAATCGGACAGGGGGTTATTCAACACAGATACGCAGTATTTT. Translating it yields CASSGESDRGLFNTDTQYF.

This chain joins TRBV11-3 and TRBJ2-2, with D unresolved. Germline assignment: CDR1 SGHNT and CDR2 YENEEA. V was clipped by 5 bases and J by 6 bases, with 13 bases between them. The CDR3 contains 14 residues. CDR3 sequence reads: CASSPPDAPGELFF. The DNA for the CDR3 is TGTGCCAGCAGCCCCCCGGACGCCCCCGGGGAGCTGTTTTTT.

V and J are TRBV18 and TRBJ1-5; 7 bases are shared with TRBD1. The CDR3 loop spans 21 amino acids. CDR1 is KGHSH and CDR2 is LQKENI in the germline V gene. The trim removed 6 bases at V and 1 base at J, leaving 24 bases unmatched. The CDR3 loop reads CASSQTPFQGDWGLSNQPQHF. CDR3 sequence (DNA): TGTGCCAGCTCTCAAACGCCCTTTCAGGGGGACTGGGGTTTGAGCAATCAGCCCCAGCATTTT.

V and J are TRBV29-1 and TRBJ2-5; 9 bases match TRBD1. The length of the CDR3 is 19 residues. With 6 bases clipped from V and 3 bases from J, the junction kept 23 bases outside the gene matches. Per the germline V gene, CDR1 is SQVTM and CDR2 is ANQGSEA. CDR3: CSVALARQDRGGGKETQYF. In DNA form, the CDR3 reads TGCAGCGTAGCCTTGGCCCGTCAGGACAGGGGTGGTGGCAAAGAGACCCAGTACTTC. The whole variable domain, filled in from reference TRBV29-1 and TRBJ2-5, reads SAVISQKPSRDICQRGTSLTIQCQVDSQVTMMFWYRQQPGQSLTLIATANQGSEATYESGFVIDKFPISRPNLTFSTLTVSNMSPEDSSIYLCSVALARQDRGGGKETQYFGPGTRLLVL.

The gene calls are TRBV4-2 and TRBJ1-2, with TRBD1 as a possible D gene (6 bases). This CDR3 spans 16 amino acids. V was cut by 0 bases and J by 5 bases, with 16 bases left in between. Per the germline V gene, CDR1 is LGHNA and CDR2 is YNFKEQ. Here the CDR3 reads CASSQDPQGIPYGYTF. As DNA, the CDR3 is TGTGCCAGCAGCCAAGATCCCCAGGGGATCCCTTATGGCTACACCTTC.